This T cell receptor (beta chain) is drawn from a study of blood T cell repertoires in COVID-19. For the study at large: The origin of the acute and convalescent COVID-19 samples was the United States, Italy and Spain. PBMCs, B-cell-depleted T cells, or T cells provided the cDNA or gDNA that made up the material.

As handled by the study authors: Reference gene primer amplification yielded estimated nucleated cell counts. Using immunoSEQ multiplex PCR, the repertoire was profiled, and TCRdb retains in-frame clones only, with some absent. The V and J calls and clone size were taken over from that table, and D and trimming were inferred from the DNA. Here the sample spans 200,000 or so clones, 80% to 90% being singletons. CDR1 is MNHEY and CDR2 is SVGEGT in the germline V gene. V gave up 6 bases and J gave up 12 bases; unmatched junction bases: 11. CDR3 length: 13 residues. Sequencing was carried out using peripheral blood. The sequence derives from a human donor with active or convalescent COVID-19. The donor label of this sample is uncertain. The rearrangement joins TRBV6-2 or TRBV6-3 to TRBJ1-2; 9 bases match TRBD1. The CDR3: CASSQGQGVIDTF. CDR3 nucleotide sequence: TGTGCCAGCAGCCAGGGACAGGGTGTGATTGACACCTTC.